The 5 T cell receptor beta chains listed next were all sequenced from one sample in a study of sequential checkpoint blockade in melanoma. The treatment denotes: randomized to nivolumab then ipilimumab (arm A) or the reverse (arm B). The data were produced by immunoSEQ multiplex PCR, yet TCRdb's version contains in-frame clones alone and is incomplete. This table holds 5,700 or so clones, about 59% found once. Here the sequenced sample was CD8+ T cells sorted from blood (inferred from file names), taken from a patient given nivolumab and ipilimumab in sequence. All receptors derive from a human donor with melanoma.

In its sample, this clone was seen a few times. This chain uses TRBV9 with TRBJ1-1, with no clear D. The V and J ends lost 0 bases and 4 bases respectively, with 13 bases between them. CDR3 size: 15 residues. CDR1 is SGDLS and CDR2 is YYNGEE in the germline V gene. As DNA, the CDR3 is TGTGCCAGCAGCGTAGCGAGCGGGTGGACCACTGAAGCTTTCTTT. This codes for CASSVASGWTTEAFF.

Comment on this clone: The sample contains more than one DNA sequence encoding this CDR3. This rearrangement joins TRBV6-1 to TRBJ1-3; 7 nucleotides match TRBD1. With V trimmed by 0 bases and J by 0 bases, 5 bases remained unmatched. Germline lookup yields CDR1 MNHNS and CDR2 SASEGT. The CDR3 consists of 17 residues. In DNA form, the CDR3 reads TGTGCCAGCAGTGAAGCTTGGGACAGCCTCTCTGGAAACACCATATATTTT. Translation gives CASSEAWDSLSGNTIYF.

The chain has TRBV5-1 and TRBJ2-3; 7 positions agree with TRBD2. V dropped 0 bases and J dropped 6; count of bases not matched to a gene: 10. The CDR3 extends over 16 amino acids. Per the germline V gene, CDR1 is SGHRS and CDR2 is YFSETQ. The CDR3 DNA is TGCGCCAGCAGCTTGGAAAGTGTGGTTAGCGGGGATACGCAGTATTTT. This encodes CASSLESVVSGDTQYF.

The chain joins TRBV29-1 to TRBJ2-2; weak D call: TRBD1 (5 bases). With 5 bases removed from V and 2 bases from J, the gap between germline ends came to 9 bases. CDR1 SQVTM and CDR2 ANQGSEA come from the germline V gene. The CDR3 is 13 residues long. CDR3 bases: TGCAGCGTTCAGGACATTAACACCGGGGAGCTGTTTTTT. Translation: CSVQDINTGELFF.

The chain uses TRBV4-1 and TRBJ2-7, with 13 bases fitting TRBD2. Germline CDR1 and CDR2: MGHRA and YSYEKL. With V trimmed by 7 bases and J by 5 bases, 8 bases remained unmatched. This CDR3 region has 15 residues. CDR3 coding DNA: TGCGCCAGCACCACAACTAGCGGGGGGGCCCACGAGCAGTACTTC. It encodes CASTTTSGGAHEQYF.